Below, one T cell receptor beta chain is given with its context. Its antigen is still unknown. This sample was included in a study of cytomegalovirus exposure and HLA in healthy donors. The germline V gene encodes CDR1 SNHLY and CDR2 FYNNEI. This CDR3 region has 14 residues. Trimming removed 3 bases from V and 3 bases from J, with 12 bases in between. General observations from the study: Rare sequences made up most TCRs, while some public TCRs were found in many donors. According to reports, the classifier identified cytomegalovirus status with high specificity and sensitivity. Later, an analysis found that TCR clusters from the first cohort tended to co-occur in the 90 to 150 validation repertoires.

TCRdb's table, derived via immunoSEQ multiplex PCR, lists solely in-frame clones and lacks some. The sample holds 260,000 or so clones, about 92% seen once. Sequencing used PBMCs. The J gene is TRBJ2-7, the V gene TRBV2; D is perhaps TRBD1 (6 bases). This TCR was sampled from a woman aged 25 to 39 in good health and CMV-seronegative. The chain's CDR3 is CASSDPNRVYEQYF. CDR3 DNA: TGTGCCAGCAGTGACCCGAACAGGGTCTACGAGCAGTACTTC.